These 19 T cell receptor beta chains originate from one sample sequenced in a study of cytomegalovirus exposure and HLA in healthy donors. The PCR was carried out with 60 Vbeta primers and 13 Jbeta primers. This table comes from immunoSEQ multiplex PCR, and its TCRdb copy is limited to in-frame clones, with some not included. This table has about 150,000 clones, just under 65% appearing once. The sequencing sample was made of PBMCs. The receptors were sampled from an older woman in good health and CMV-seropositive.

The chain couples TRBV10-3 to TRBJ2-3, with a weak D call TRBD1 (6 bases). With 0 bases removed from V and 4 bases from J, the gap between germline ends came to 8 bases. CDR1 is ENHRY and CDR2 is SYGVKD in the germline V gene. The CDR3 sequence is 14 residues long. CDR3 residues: CAISESAGADTQYF. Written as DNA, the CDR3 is TGTGCCATCAGTGAGTCCGCAGGGGCAGATACGCAGTATTTT.

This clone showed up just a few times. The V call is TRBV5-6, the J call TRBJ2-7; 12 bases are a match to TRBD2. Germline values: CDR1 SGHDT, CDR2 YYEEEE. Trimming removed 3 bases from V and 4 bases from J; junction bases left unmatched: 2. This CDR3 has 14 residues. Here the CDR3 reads CASSSTSGSYEQYF. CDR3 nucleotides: TGTGCCAGCAGCTCGACTAGCGGGAGTTACGAGCAGTACTTC. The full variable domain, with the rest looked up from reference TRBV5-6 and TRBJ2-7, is DAGVTQSPTHLIKTRGQQVTLRCSPKSGHDTVSWYQQALGQGPQFIFQYYEEEERQRGNFPDRFSGHQFPNYSSELNVNALLLGDSALYLCASSSTSGSYEQYFGPGTRLTVT.

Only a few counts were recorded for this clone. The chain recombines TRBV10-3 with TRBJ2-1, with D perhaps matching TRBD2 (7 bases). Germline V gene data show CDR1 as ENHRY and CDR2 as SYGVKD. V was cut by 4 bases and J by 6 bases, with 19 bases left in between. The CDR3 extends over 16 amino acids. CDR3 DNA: TGTGCCATCAGTGGTAGGGGGGGGACCGCGGGCAATGAGCAGTTCTTC. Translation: CAISGRGGTAGNEQFF.

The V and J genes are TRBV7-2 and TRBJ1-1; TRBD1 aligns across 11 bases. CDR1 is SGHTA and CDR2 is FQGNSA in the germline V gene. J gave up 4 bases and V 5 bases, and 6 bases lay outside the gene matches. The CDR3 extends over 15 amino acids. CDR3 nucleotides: TGTGCCAGCAGCGGACAGGGGGCGGTGTCCACTGAAGCTTTCTTT. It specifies CASSGQGAVSTEAFF.

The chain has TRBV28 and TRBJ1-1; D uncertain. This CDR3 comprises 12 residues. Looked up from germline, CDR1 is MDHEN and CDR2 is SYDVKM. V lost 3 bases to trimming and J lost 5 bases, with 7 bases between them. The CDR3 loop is CASSFPGTEAFF. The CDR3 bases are TGTGCCAGCAGTTTCCCCGGGACTGAAGCTTTCTTT.

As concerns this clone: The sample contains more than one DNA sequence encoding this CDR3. In DNA form, the CDR3 reads TGTGCCAGCAGTCTTCAGCCCCAGCATTTT. This sequence encodes CASSLQPQHF. The chain joins TRBV28 to TRBJ1-5; D gene uncertain. V lost 5 bases and J 6 bases, leaving 2 bases between the germline ends. CDR1 and CDR2 from the germline V gene are MDHEN and SYDVKM. The CDR3 is 10 amino acids.

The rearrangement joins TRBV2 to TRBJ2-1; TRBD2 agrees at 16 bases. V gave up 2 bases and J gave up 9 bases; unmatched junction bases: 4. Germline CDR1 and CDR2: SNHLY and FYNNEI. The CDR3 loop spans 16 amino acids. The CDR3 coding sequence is TGTGCCAGCAGTGAACCGGGACTAGCGGGAGGGGGTGAGCAGTTCTTC. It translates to CASSEPGLAGGGEQFF.

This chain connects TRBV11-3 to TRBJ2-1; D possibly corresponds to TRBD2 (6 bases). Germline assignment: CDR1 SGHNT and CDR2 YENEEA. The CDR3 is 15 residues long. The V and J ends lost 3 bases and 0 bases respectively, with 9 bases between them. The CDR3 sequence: CASSFSGSSYNEQFF. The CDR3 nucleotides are TGTGCCAGCAGCTTTAGCGGATCCTCCTACAATGAGCAGTTCTTC. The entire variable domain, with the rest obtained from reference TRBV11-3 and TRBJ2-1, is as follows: EAGVVQSPRYKIIEKKQPVAFWCNPISGHNTLYWYLQNLGQGPELLIRYENEEAVDDSQLPKDRFSAERLKGVDSTLKIQPAELGDSAVYLCASSFSGSSYNEQFFGPGTRLTVL.

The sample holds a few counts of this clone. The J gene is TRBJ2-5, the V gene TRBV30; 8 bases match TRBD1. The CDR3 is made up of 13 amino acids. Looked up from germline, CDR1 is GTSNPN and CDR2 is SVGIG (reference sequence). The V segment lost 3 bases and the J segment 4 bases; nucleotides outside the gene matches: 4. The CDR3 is CAWRGQGRETQYF. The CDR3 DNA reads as TGTGCCTGGAGAGGACAGGGACGAGAGACCCAGTACTTC.

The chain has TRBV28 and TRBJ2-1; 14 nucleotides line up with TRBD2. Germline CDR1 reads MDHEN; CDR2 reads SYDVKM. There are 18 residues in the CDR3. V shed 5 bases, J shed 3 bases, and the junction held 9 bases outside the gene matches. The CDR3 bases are TGTGCCAGCAGTGGGACTAGCGGGAGTGCCCGAAACTACAATGAGCAGTTCTTC. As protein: CASSGTSGSARNYNEQFF.

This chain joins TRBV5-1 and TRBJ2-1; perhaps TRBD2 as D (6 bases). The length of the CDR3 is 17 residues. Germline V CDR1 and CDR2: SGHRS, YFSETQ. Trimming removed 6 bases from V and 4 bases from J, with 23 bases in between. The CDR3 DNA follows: TGCGCCAGCACCCCTACACAAACGGGAGTTATTTACAATGAGCAGTTCTTC. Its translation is CASTPTQTGVIYNEQFF. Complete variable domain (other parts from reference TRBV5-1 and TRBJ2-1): KAGVTQTPRYLIKTRGQQVTLSCSPISGHRSVSWYQQTPGQGLQFLFEYFSETQRNKGNFPGRFSGRQFSNSRSEMNVSTLELGDSALYLCASTPTQTGVIYNEQFFGPGTRLTVL.

CDR3 region: CASSLMGGLNQPQHF. The CDR3 coding sequence is TGTGCCAGCAGCTTAATGGGCGGACTCAATCAGCCCCAGCATTTT. The chain carries TRBV7-9 and TRBJ1-5; D is undetermined. The CDR3 has 15 residues. V lost 2 bases to trimming and J lost 3 bases, with 11 bases between them. CDR1 and CDR2 (germline): SEHNR, FQNEAQ (reference sequence).

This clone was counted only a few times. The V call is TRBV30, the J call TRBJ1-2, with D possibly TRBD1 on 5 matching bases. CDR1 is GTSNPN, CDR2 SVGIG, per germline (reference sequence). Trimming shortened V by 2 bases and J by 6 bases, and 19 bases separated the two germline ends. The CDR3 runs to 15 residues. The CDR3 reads CAWSLQPGGRNGYTF. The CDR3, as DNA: TGTGCCTGGAGTCTCCAACCCGGGGGACGGAATGGCTACACCTTC.

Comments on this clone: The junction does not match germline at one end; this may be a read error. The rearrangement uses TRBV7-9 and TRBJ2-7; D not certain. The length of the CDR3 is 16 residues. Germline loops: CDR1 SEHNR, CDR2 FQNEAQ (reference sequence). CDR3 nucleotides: TGTTCCAGCAGCTTAGCCTGGCAGGAACCTTCCTACGAGCAGTACTTC. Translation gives CSSSLAWQEPSYEQYF.

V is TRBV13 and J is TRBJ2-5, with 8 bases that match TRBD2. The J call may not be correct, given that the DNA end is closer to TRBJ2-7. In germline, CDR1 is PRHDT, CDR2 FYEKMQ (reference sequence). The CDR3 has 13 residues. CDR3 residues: CASSVAGINEQYF. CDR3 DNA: TGTGCCAGCAGCGTAGCGGGAATTAACGAGCAGTACTTC.

The CDR3 here is CASSSDRGNTEAFF. In nucleotides, the CDR3 is TGTGCCAGCAGTTCAGACAGGGGGAACACTGAAGCTTTCTTT. The genes are TRBV25-1 and TRBJ1-1; 8 nucleotides align to TRBD1. The CDR3 totals 14 residues. The germline V gene encodes CDR1 MGHDK and CDR2 SYGVNS. The V segment lost 5 bases and the J segment 1 base; nucleotides outside the gene matches: 3.

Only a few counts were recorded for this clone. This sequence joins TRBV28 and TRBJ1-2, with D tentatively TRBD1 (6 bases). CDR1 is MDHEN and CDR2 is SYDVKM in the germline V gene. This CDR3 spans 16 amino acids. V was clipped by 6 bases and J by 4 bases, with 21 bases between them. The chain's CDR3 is CASSPLGTGSGYGYTF. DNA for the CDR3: TGTGCCAGCAGCCCCCTGGGCACAGGGTCGGGCTATGGCTACACCTTC.

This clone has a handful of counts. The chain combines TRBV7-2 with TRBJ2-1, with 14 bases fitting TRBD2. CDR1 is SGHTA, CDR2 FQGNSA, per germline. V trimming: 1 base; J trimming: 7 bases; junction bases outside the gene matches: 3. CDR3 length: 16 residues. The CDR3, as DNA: TGTGCCAGCAGCTTAGTGGGACTAGCGGGAGTAAATGAGCAGTTCTTC. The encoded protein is CASSLVGLAGVNEQFF. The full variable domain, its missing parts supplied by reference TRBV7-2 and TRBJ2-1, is GAGVSQSPSNKVTEKGKDVELRCDPISGHTALYWYRQSLGQGLEFLIYFQGNSAPDKSGLPSDRFSAERTGGSVSTLTIQRTQQEDSAVYLCASSLVGLAGVNEQFFGPGTRLTVL.

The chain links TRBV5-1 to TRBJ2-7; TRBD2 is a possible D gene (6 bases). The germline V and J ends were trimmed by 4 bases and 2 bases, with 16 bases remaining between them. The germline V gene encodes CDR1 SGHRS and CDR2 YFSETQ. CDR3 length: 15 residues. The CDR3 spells CASSPGTPYTYEQYF. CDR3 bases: TGCGCCAGCAGCCCCGGGACTCCGTATACCTACGAGCAGTACTTC.